Presented here are 11 T cell receptor beta chains from one specimen sequenced in a study of shared clonotypes between healthy human individuals. Sequencing used immunoSEQ multiplex PCR; TCRdb keeps in-frame clones, though not all of them. Here the sample spans hundreds of thousands of clones, 97% being singletons. Sequences were obtained from naive CD4+ T cells sorted from blood. Subset reported: CD45RA+ positively selected. The source is a woman in her twenties or thirties in good health.

The chain couples TRBV29-1 to TRBJ1-1, with 10 bases aligning to TRBD1. CDR1 is SQVTM, CDR2 ANQGSEA, per germline. This CDR3 region has 15 residues. After removal of 1 base from V and 1 base from J, the junction contained 3 bases not matched to a gene. Written as DNA, the CDR3 is TGCAGCGTTGAAGCCCGGGACAGGGGGAACACTGAAGCTTTCTTT. This codes for CSVEARDRGNTEAFF.

J is TRBJ2-1 and V is TRBV5-4, with D tentatively TRBD2 (5 bases). This CDR3 contains 17 residues. Trimming shortened V by 0 bases and J by 0 bases, and 13 bases separated the two germline ends. Per germline, CDR1 SGHNT and CDR2 YYREEE (reference sequence). CDR3: CASSLAGGHRSYNEQFF. The DNA of the CDR3 is TGTGCCAGCAGCTTGGCCGGCGGGCATCGCTCCTACAATGAGCAGTTCTTC.

This chain connects TRBV6-5 to TRBJ2-1, with D hard to call. The CDR3 runs to 15 residues. Germline V lookup: CDR1 MNHEY, CDR2 SVGAGI. Between the trimmed V and J ends, which lost 4 bases and 0 bases, there was a span of 10 bases. The CDR3 loop reads CASSFRRSSYNEQFF. In DNA, the CDR3 is TGTGCCAGCAGTTTCAGGCGGAGCTCCTACAATGAGCAGTTCTTC.

The chain carries TRBV27 and TRBJ2-3; 11 bases map to TRBD2. Germline V lookup: CDR1 MNHEY, CDR2 SMNVEV (reference sequence). The CDR3 loop spans 16 amino acids. The V segment lost 4 bases and the J segment 5 bases; nucleotides outside the gene matches: 8. CDR3 in DNA: TGTGCCAGCAGTTCGTTCACTAGCGGGAGTCGAGATACGCAGTATTTT. As protein: CASSSFTSGSRDTQYF.

The V call is TRBV11-3, the J call TRBJ2-2; D unclear. This CDR3 region has 15 residues. Trimming stripped 0 bases from V and 5 bases from J, with 10 bases between. CDR1 is SGHNT, CDR2 YENEEA, per germline. The CDR3 loop reads CASSLDDPGTGELFF. DNA of the CDR3: TGTGCCAGCAGCTTAGACGACCCCGGGACCGGGGAGCTGTTTTTT.

The V call is TRBV11-2, the J call TRBJ2-1; tentative D call: TRBD2 (6 bases). Germline V gene sequence: CDR1 SGHAT, CDR2 FQNNGV. V shed 2 bases and J shed 9 bases, with 20 bases lying between them. This CDR3 spans 16 amino acids. The CDR3 DNA reads TGTGCCAGCAGCTTATTTACCTCTAGCGTACGGGGTGAGCAGTTCTTC. It codes for CASSLFTSSVRGEQFF. The whole variable domain, filled in from reference TRBV11-2 and TRBJ2-1, reads EAGVAQSPRYKIIEKRQSVAFWCNPISGHATLYWYQQILGQGPKLLIQFQNNGVVDDSQLPKDRFSAERLKGVDSTLKIQPAKLEDSAVYLCASSLFTSSVRGEQFFGPGTRLTVL.

V gene TRBV20-1 combines with J gene TRBJ2-1, with D uncertain. Trimming removed 3 bases at V and 6 bases at J, with 6 bases between. This CDR3 has 11 residues. Germline V gene sequence: CDR1 DFQATT, CDR2 SNEGSKA (reference sequence). The CDR3 spells CSARNSNEQFF. The CDR3 DNA reads TGCAGTGCTAGGAACAGCAATGAGCAGTTCTTC.

The chain uses TRBV2 and TRBJ2-1; 8 nucleotides align to TRBD1. Trimming at V came to 6 bases and at J to 3 bases, leaving 7 bases not matched to a gene. The CDR3 is made up of 15 amino acids. The germline CDR1 and CDR2 sequences are SNHLY and FYNNEI. CDR3 sequence reads: CASREWTGNYNEQFF. The DNA of the CDR3 is TGTGCCAGCAGGGAATGGACAGGGAACTACAATGAGCAGTTCTTC.

The chain joins TRBV7-2 to TRBJ2-1, with TRBD2 identical over 7 bases. CDR1 is SGHTA and CDR2 is FQGNSA in the germline V gene. V lost 8 bases to trimming and J lost 0 bases; unmatched junction nucleotides: 7. The CDR3 length is 15 residues. The DNA of the CDR3 is TGTGCCAGCCCCCCCGGGGGGAACTCCTACAATGAGCAGTTCTTC. Residues: CASPPGGNSYNEQFF.

The chain uses TRBV5-1 and TRBJ2-2; D is ambiguous. The ends were cut back, 0 bases at V and 4 bases at J, with 10 bases in the middle. The V gene's germline CDR1 is SGHRS and CDR2 YFSETQ. The CDR3 extends over 15 amino acids. The CDR3 region has the DNA TGCGCCAGCAGCTTGGAAGCTTTTCTCACCGGGGAGCTGTTTTTT. Its translation is CASSLEAFLTGELFF.

The chain uses TRBV15 and TRBJ1-1, with TRBD1 identical over 8 bases. Trimming cost V 1 base and J 10 bases; bases outside gene matches: 2. The CDR3 extends over 12 amino acids. The germline V gene encodes CDR1 LNHNV and CDR2 YYDKDF (reference sequence). The CDR3 is CATSRADRGAFF. CDR3 sequence (DNA): TGTGCCACCAGCAGAGCAGACAGGGGAGCTTTCTTT.